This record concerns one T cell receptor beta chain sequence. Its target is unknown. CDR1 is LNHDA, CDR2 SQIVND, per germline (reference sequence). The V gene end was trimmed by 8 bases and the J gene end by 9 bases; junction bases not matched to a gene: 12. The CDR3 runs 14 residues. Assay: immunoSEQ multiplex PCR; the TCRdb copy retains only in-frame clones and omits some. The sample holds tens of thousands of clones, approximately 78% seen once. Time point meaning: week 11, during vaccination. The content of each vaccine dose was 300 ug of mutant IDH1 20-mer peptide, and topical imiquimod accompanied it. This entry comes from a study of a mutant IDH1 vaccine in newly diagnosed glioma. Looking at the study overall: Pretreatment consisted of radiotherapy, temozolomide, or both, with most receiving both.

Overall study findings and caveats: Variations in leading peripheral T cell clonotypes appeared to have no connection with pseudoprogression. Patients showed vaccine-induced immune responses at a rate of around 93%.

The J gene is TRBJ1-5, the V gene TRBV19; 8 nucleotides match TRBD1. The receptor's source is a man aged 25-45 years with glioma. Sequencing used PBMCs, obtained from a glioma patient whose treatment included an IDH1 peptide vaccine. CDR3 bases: TGTGCCAGTTTATCTTTTTCAGGACAGGGGCCCCAGCATTTT. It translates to CASLSFSGQGPQHF.